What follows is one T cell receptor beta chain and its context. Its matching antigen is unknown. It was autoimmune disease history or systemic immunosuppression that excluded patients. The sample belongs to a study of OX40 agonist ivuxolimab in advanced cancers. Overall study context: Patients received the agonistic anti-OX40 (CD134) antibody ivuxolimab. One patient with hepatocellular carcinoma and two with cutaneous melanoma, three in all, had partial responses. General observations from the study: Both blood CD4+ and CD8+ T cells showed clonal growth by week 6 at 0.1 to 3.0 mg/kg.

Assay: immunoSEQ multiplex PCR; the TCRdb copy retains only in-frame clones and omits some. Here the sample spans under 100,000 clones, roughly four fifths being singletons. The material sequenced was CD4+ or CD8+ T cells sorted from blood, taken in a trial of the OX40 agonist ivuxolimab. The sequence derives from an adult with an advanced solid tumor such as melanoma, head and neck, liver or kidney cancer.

The CDR3 loop is CASRPTGGGGNTIYF. As DNA, the CDR3 is TGTGCCAGCAGACCAACAGGGGGAGGGGGAAACACCATATATTTT. This chain connects TRBV6-1 to TRBJ1-3, with 8 bases aligning to TRBD1. Germline CDR1 MNHNS, CDR2 SASEGT. The CDR3 covers 15 residues. With 6 bases clipped from V and 4 bases from J, the junction kept 8 bases outside the gene matches.